The clone carrying this T cell receptor (beta chain) was picked up many times. Its matching antigen is unknown. CDR3 size: 12 residues. CDR1 and CDR2 (germline): LGHNA, YSLEER. Between the trimmed V and J ends, which lost 2 bases and 3 bases, there was a span of 5 bases. TCRbeta library preparation incorporated unique molecular identifiers. TCRdb fed the PCR reads into MiXCR, producing one record per CDR3 protein. In the table there are about 110,000 distinct CDR3 sequences, about 6% of which are singletons. The data belong to a study of T-cell reconstitution after alpha-beta-depleted transplantation in children. The study, taken as a whole, reports: The origin of alpha-beta T cells about two months after transplant was reportedly several hundred expanded graft clones. T-cell counts and diversity at one year post-transplant came mainly from newly produced T cells. Recipient T cells and thymic progenitors that survived gave rise to the high TCRbeta diversity observed at day 60 in some patients.

The sequences come from PBMCs, mostly from graft donor cells, collected 360 days after TCRalphabeta/CD19-depleted stem cell transplant. The TCR comes from a male patient aged 2-15 years who had a stem cell transplant for acute lymphoblastic leukemia, so the T cells may come from the graft donor. The genes are TRBV4-3 and TRBJ2-7, with D hard to call. This chain's CDR3 is CASSQINYEQYF. DNA for the CDR3: TGCGCCAGCAGCCAAATTAACTACGAGCAGTACTTC.